Listed below are T cell receptor beta chains from one sample, sequenced in a study of regulatory T cells in long-lasting Graves disease. TCRdb reprocessed the multiplex PCR reads with MiXCR, giving one entry per CDR3 protein. The sample has some 420,000 distinct CDR3 sequences, about 20% seen once; the top ten hold around 13%. The sequencing here drew on peripheral blood mononuclear cells (PBMCs), taken when the disease was refractory, from a patient treated with antithyroid drugs. The source is a female donor with Graves disease. Both conserved end residues are part of each CDR3. D genes are given only for firm matches. Rows may omit the clone size; those that give it use once, few, many or a size class.

>14|TRBV7-2|TRBJ1-2|many|TRBD1
TGTGCCAGCAGCTCCCTACAGGGGGCGTATGGCTACACCTTC
CASSSLQGAYGYTF
>13|TRBV6-1|TRBJ2-5|.|.
TGTGCCAGCAGCCTCACAGGTTGGGAGACCCAGTACTTC
CASSLTGWETQYF
>14|TRBV6-5|TRBJ1-1|few|.
TGTGCCAGCAGTTACGTTCCAGGAAACACTGAAGCTTTCTTT
CASSYVPGNTEAFF
>15|TRBV6-5|TRBJ1-5|.|.
TGTGCCAGCAGTTACTCTCTGTCGGGGGATCAGCCCCAGCATTTT
CASSYSLSGDQPQHF
>14|TRBV28|TRBJ1-2|many|TRBD1
TGTGCCAGCAGCTACAGGGGCGAAACCTATGGCTACACCTTC
CASSYRGETYGYTF
>15|TRBV20-1|TRBJ2-7|.|TRBD2
TGCAGCGCTGGTCGGACGGGACTAGCTTCATACGAGCAGTACTTC
CSAGRTGLASYEQYF
>11|TRBV20-1|TRBJ2-2|.|.
TGCAGTGCTCGGTCTGGAGGGCGGTTGTTTTTT
CSARSGGRLFF
>13|TRBV3-1|TRBJ2-3|.|.
TGTGCCAGCAGCCTGCAGATCACAGATACGCAGTATTTT
CASSLQITDTQYF
>11|TRBV6-1|TRBJ1-1|few|TRBD1
TGTGCCAGCAGTAAACAGGGGGAAGCTTTCTTT
CASSKQGEAFF
>18|TRBV7-6|TRBJ2-2|.|.
TGTGCCAGCAGCTTAGGAGGACCGGGATCCCCAGACACCGGGGAGCTGTTTTTT
CASSLGGPGSPDTGELFF
>14|TRBV6-2/TRBV6-3|TRBJ2-7|many|.
TGTGCCAGCACGAGGGGAACAGAGCCCTACGAGCAGTACTTC
CASTRGTEPYEQYF
>17|TRBV5-1|TRBJ2-1|.|TRBD2
TGCGCCAGCAGAGCGGCTAGCGGGGGGTCCTTAAGGAATGAGCAGTTCTTC
CASRAASGGSLRNEQFF
>14|TRBV7-9|TRBJ1-2|few|.
TGTGCCAGCAGCGAGATGGGCGGATCCTATGGCTACACCTTC
CASSEMGGSYGYTF
>16|TRBV19|TRBJ2-2|.|TRBD1
TGTGCCAGTAGTATGGGACAGGGGGCGGTCACCGGGGAGCTGTTTTTT
CASSMGQGAVTGELFF
>14|TRBV19|TRBJ2-5|many|.
TGTGCCAGTAACTCTCGCTTTTCCCAAGAGACCCAGTACTTC
CASNSRFSQETQYF
>14|TRBV4-1|TRBJ1-2|once|TRBD1
TGCGCCAGCAGACCCCTGGACAGGGGCAGTGGCTACACCTTC
CASRPLDRGSGYTF
>16|TRBV9|TRBJ2-7|.|.
TGTGCCAGCAGCGTAGAGAGGGGGGCCTATGCGCGGGAGCAGTACTTC
CASSVERGAYAREQYF
>13|TRBV11-3|TRBJ2-1|.|.
TGTGCCAGCAGCTTAGAAGGAGGCAATAAGCAGTTCTTC
CASSLEGGNKQFF
>14|TRBV6-1|TRBJ2-7|many|.
TGTGCCACCCTTACGATCACAGCGACCTACGAGCAGTACTTC
CATLTITATYEQYF
>14|TRBV7-2|TRBJ1-6|many|.
TGTGCCAGCAGCCCAACCATGGAAGGTTCACCCCTCCACTTT
CASSPTMEGSPLHF
>16|TRBV4-3|TRBJ1-2|.|.
TGCGCCAGCAGCCAAGTCAATCAGGGTTTGGGCTATGGCTACACCTTC
CASSQVNQGLGYGYTF
>13|TRBV19|TRBJ1-6|many|.
TGTGCCAGTATGCTGACAACGCATTCACCCCTCCACTTT
CASMLTTHSPLHF